This entry is about one TCR beta chain. This sample is part of a study of blood T cell repertoires in COVID-19. Turning to the study itself: Material from acute and convalescent COVID-19 was sourced from the United States, Italy and Spain. T cells, B-cell-depleted T cells, or PBMCs provided the cDNA or gDNA that served as material.

As handled by the study authors: Amplifying reference gene primers gave estimates of nucleated cell counts. Repertoires were generated with immunoSEQ multiplex PCR, while TCRdb's copy carries only in-frame clones and drops some. V and J calls and clone size are those listed in that table; D and trimming were worked out from the DNA. The sample holds almost 350,000 clones; over 85% are singletons and the top ten take around 3.9%. Enrolment of Seattle patients took place during active infection, and they were followed longitudinally. The specimen sequenced was peripheral blood. This receptor was taken from a woman aged 55-69 years with COVID-19, enrolled during active disease.

CDR3 sequence reads: CASSFGQGSTNEKLFF. The CDR3 DNA reads as TGTGCCAGCAGTTTTGGACAGGGTTCAACTAATGAAAAACTGTTTTTT. This chain connects TRBV6-5 to TRBJ1-4; 8 bases align to TRBD1. The CDR3 loop spans 16 amino acids. Germline lookup yields CDR1 MNHEY and CDR2 SVGAGI. J gave up 0 bases and V 4 bases, and 4 bases lay outside the gene matches.